This TCR beta chain was sequenced for a study of Ad26.COV2.S vaccination and SARS-CoV-2 variants. The overall study: Intramuscular Ad26.COV2.S at 5x10^10 or 1x10^11 viral particles. Whole-study findings and limits: Reported findings describe substantial breadth in spike-specific CD8+ and CD4+ T cell responses following vaccination. Vaccinees and placebo recipients showed similar non-spike TCR breadth.

Only in-frame clones appear in the TCRdb table, and some are missing; sequencing was by immunoSEQ multiplex PCR. The sample has 430,000 or so clones, roughly 89% seen once; the top ten hold over 2%. Treatment reported: around 19 received Ad26.COV2.S at low or high dose, single or two shots; about 5 received placebo; per-sample allocation not given. After the first vaccine or placebo injection, samples were drawn on day 63. Boston hosted the donor, who was an adult aged 18-55 years. On this clone itself: The target antigen is unknown.

V lost 4 bases and J lost 10, with 27 bases in between. CDR1 SGHRS and CDR2 YFSETQ come from the germline V gene. This CDR3 is built from 18 residues. The chain uses TRBV5-1 and TRBJ1-6; tentatively, D is TRBD1 (5 bases). This specimen consisted of peripheral blood, obtained in a trial of Ad26.COV2.S vaccine versus placebo. This receptor was obtained from a person between 18 and 65 years old who received the Ad26.COV2.S COVID-19 vaccine or a placebo. The CDR3 nucleotides are TGCGCCAGCAGCAGATACGACAGTAGCCAGACCTCTGGCTCACCCCTCCACTTT. Encoded protein: CASSRYDSSQTSGSPLHF.